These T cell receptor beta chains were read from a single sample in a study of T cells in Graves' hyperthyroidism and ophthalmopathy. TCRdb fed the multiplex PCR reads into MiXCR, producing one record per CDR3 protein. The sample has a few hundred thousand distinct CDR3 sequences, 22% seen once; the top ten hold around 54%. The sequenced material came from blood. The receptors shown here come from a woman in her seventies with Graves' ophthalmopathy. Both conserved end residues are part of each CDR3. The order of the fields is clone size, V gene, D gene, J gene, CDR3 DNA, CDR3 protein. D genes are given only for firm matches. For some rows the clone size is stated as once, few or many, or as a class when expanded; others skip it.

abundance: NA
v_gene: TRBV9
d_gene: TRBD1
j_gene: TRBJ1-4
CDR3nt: TGTGCCAGCAGCGTAGCCACAGGGGCAACTAATGAAAAACTGTTTTTT
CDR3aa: CASSVATGATNEKLFF

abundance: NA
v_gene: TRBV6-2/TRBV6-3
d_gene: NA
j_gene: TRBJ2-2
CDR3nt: TGTGCCAGCAGCCACCTCAATTTGGCGACCGGGGAGCTGTTTTTT
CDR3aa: CASSHLNLATGELFF

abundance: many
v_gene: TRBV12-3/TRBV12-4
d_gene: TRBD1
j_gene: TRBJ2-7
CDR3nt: TGTGCCAGCACTGGGACAGCCTACGAGCAGTACTTC
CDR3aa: CASTGTAYEQYF

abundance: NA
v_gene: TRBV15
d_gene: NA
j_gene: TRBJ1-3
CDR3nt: TGTGCCACCAGCGGGATAGCGGGAAACACCATATATTTT
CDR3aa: CATSGIAGNTIYF

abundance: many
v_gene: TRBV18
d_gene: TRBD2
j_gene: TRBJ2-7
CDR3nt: TGTGCCAGCTCACCAGGGGCGGGAGGGACCGACGAGCAGTACTTC
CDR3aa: CASSPGAGGTDEQYF

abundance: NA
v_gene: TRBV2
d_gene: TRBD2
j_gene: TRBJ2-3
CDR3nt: TGTGCCAGCAGTCCCACCAAGACTAGCGGGAGGGCAGATACGCAGTATTTT
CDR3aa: CASSPTKTSGRADTQYF

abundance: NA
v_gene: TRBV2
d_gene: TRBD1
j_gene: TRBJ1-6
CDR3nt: TGTGCCAGCCTGTGGAACCCGGGACAGCCTAATTCACCCCTCCACTTT
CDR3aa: CASLWNPGQPNSPLHF

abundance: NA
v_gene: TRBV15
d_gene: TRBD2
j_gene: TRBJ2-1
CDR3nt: TGTGCCACCAGCAGAGATAGGGGGACTAGCAGAAACAATGAGCAGTTCTTC
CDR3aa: CATSRDRGTSRNNEQFF

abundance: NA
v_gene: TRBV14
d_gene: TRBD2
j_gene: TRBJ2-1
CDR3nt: TGTGCCAGCAGCCTCCGCGGACTAGCACCTTCTGAGCAGTTCTTC
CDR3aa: CASSLRGLAPSEQFF

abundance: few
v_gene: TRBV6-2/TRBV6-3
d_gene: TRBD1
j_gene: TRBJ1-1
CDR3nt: TGTGCCAGCAGTTACGTGGTTGACGACAGGGGGCGAACTGAAGCTTTCTTT
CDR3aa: CASSYVVDDRGRTEAFF

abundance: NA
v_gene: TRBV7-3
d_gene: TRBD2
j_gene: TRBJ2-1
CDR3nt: TGTGCCAGCAGCTTAAGTTCTTCTAGCGGGAGTGGAGGACAGTTCTTC
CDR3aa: CASSLSSSSGSGGQFF

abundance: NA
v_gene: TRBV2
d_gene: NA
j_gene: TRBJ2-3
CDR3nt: TGTGCCAGCAACGAGGGGGCAGATACGCAGTATTTT
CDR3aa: CASNEGADTQYF

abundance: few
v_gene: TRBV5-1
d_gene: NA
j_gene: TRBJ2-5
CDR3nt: TGCGCCACCTGCCCCACTAGTACTCAAGAGACCCAGTACTTC
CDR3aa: CATCPTSTQETQYF

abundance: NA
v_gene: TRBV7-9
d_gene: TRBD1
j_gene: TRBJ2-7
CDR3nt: TGTGCCAGCAGCCCCTCTTTGACAGGGGTCTACGAGCAGTACTTC
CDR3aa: CASSPSLTGVYEQYF

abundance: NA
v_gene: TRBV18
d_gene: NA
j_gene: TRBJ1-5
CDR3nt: TGTGCCAGCTCAAACTGGGGGCCGGATCAGCCCCAGCATTTT
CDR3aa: CASSNWGPDQPQHF

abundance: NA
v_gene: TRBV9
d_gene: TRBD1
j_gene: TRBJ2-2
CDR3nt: TGTGCCAGCAGCCCAGGGGGCGGGATGAGGGCCGGGGAGCTGTTTTTT
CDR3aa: CASSPGGGMRAGELFF

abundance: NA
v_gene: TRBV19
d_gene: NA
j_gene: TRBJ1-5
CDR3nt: TGTGCCAGTAGTGGTGTGGGAGGCAATCAGCCCCAGCATTTT
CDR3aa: CASSGVGGNQPQHF

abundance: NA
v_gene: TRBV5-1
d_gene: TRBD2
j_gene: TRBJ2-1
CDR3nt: TGCGCCAGCAGCTGGGGGGGGACTAGCGGGAGCCATGAGCAGTTCTTC
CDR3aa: CASSWGGTSGSHEQFF

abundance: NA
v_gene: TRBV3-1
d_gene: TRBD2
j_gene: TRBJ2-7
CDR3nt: TGTGCCAGCAGCCAAGATCCGCTTCTAGCGGGAGGGCTCTACGAGCAGTACTTC
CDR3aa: CASSQDPLLAGGLYEQYF

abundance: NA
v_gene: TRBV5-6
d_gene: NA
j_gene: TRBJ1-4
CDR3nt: TGTGCCAGCAGCTTCCCTCAAGGGCAGGATGAAAAACTGTTTTTT
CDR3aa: CASSFPQGQDEKLFF

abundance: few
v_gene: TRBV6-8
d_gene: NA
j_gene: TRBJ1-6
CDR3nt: TGTGCCAGCAGATACGGACAGAATAATTCACCCCTCCACTTT
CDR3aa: CASRYGQNNSPLHF

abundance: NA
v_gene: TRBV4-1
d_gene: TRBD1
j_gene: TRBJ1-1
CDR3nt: TGCGCCAGCAGCCAATCCACAGGGGTCACAGACCGAGCTACTGAAGCTTTCTTT
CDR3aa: CASSQSTGVTDRATEAFF

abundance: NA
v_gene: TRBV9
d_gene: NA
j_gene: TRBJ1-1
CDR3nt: TGTGCCAGCAGCGGAGGCCCCGGCATGCCAAGGAACACTGAAGCTTTCTTT
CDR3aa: CASSGGPGMPRNTEAFF

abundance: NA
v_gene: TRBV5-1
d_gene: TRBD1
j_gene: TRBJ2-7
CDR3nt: TGCGCCGGCAGCTTGGCCAGGGGGCAAGACGAGCAGTACTTC
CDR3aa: CAGSLARGQDEQYF

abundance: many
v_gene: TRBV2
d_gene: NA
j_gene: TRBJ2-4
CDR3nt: TGTGCCAGCAGCCCGACAGACCCAGCCAAAAACATTCAGTACTTC
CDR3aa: CASSPTDPAKNIQYF

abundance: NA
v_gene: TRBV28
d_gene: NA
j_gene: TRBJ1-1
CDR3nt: TGTGCCAGCACCTCCCTGGACAGTCATTTGGAAGCTTTCTTT
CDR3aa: CASTSLDSHLEAFF

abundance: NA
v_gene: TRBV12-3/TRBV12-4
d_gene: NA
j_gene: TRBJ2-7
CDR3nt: TGTGCCAGCGGGTCCTGGGGGAGGACCTACGAGCAGTACTTC
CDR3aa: CASGSWGRTYEQYF

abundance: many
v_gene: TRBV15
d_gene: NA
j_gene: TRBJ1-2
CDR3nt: TGTGCCACCAGTAGGGATGGGAATGGCTACACCTTC
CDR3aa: CATSRDGNGYTF